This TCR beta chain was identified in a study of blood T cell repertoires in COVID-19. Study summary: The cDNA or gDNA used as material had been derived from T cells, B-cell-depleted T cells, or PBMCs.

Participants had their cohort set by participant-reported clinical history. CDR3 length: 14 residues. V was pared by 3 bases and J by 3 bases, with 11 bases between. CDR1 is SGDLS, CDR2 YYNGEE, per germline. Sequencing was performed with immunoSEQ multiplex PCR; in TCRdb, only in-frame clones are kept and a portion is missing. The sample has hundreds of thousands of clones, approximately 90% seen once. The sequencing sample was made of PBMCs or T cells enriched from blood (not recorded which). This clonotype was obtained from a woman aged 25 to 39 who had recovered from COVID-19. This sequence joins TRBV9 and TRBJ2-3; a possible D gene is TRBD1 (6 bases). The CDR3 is CASSGDRLTDTQYF. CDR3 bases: TGTGCCAGCAGCGGAGACAGGTTAACAGATACGCAGTATTTT. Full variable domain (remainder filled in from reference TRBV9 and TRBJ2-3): DSGVTQTPKHLITATGQRVTLRCSPRSGDLSVYWYQQSLDQGLQFLIQYYNGEERAKGNILERFSAQQFPDLHSELNLSSLELGDSALYFCASSGDRLTDTQYFGPGTRLTVL.